One sample yielded the 23 T cell receptor beta chains listed below, sequenced in a study of cytomegalovirus exposure and HLA in healthy donors. It was with 60 Vbeta and 13 Jbeta primers that the PCR ran. Profiled with immunoSEQ multiplex PCR; TCRdb holds only in-frame clones, not every one. The sample shows about 150,000 clones, roughly 9.8% of them seen only once. Material for sequencing was PBMCs. The receptors here all came from a man aged 45 to 65 in good health and CMV-seronegative.

The chain joins TRBV5-5 to TRBJ2-5; possible D gene TRBD1, 6 bases. Deletions cut 0 bases from V and 1 base from J, with 10 bases between. The CDR3 sequence is 15 residues long. Per germline, CDR1 SGHKS and CDR2 YYEKEE (reference sequence). CDR3 nucleotides: TGTGCCAGCAGCTTGGACGGGGACATCCAAGAGACCCAGTACTTC. Protein: CASSLDGDIQETQYF.

The V call is TRBV28, the J call TRBJ2-5, with a weak D call TRBD1 (6 bases). Germline values: CDR1 MDHEN, CDR2 SYDVKM. Trimming left V 6 bases short and J 0 bases short, with 11 bases between. This CDR3 contains 14 residues. Written as DNA, the CDR3 is TGTGCCAGCAGCAGTACAGGGAACCAAGAGACCCAGTACTTC. It codes for CASSSTGNQETQYF.

This clone has a handful of counts. DNA for the CDR3: TGTGCCAGCAGCTTGGCTCAGGGGGACGAGCAGTACTTC. Its translation: CASSLAQGDEQYF. This sequence joins TRBV5-6 and TRBJ2-7; TRBD1 matches at 7 bases. V dropped 0 bases and J dropped 5; count of bases not matched to a gene: 2. CDR1 and CDR2 (germline): SGHDT, YYEEEE. The CDR3 is made up of 13 amino acids.

The chain joins TRBV25-1 to TRBJ2-7; 8 bases line up with TRBD1. CDR3 length equals 16 residues. V shed 0 bases and J 6 bases; nucleotides not matched to a gene: 10. Germline CDR1 and CDR2: MGHDK and SYGVNS. The DNA for the CDR3 is TGTGCCAGCAGTGAATACAGGGGGCTCAGGTTAGCCGAGCAGTACTTC. It yields the protein CASSEYRGLRLAEQYF.

This clone appeared a few times. This sequence joins TRBV6-5 and TRBJ1-5; D is uncertain. CDR3 length equals 13 residues. Germline-derived CDR1 and CDR2 are MNHEY and SVGAGI. Trimming cost V 0 bases and J 7 bases, with 7 bases left between them. CDR3 coding DNA: TGTGCCAGCAGTTACTCGCCAGTGCAGCCCCAGCATTTT. Its protein is CASSYSPVQPQHF.

V is TRBV10-3 and J is TRBJ2-1; 9 positions agree with TRBD2. Germline loops: CDR1 ENHRY, CDR2 SYGVKD. CDR3 length equals 16 residues. The V gene end was trimmed by 0 bases and the J gene end by 5 bases; junction bases not matched to a gene: 5. The chain's CDR3 is CAISESGAGGDNEQFF. The CDR3 nucleotides are TGTGCCATCAGTGAGTCTGGAGCGGGAGGTGACAATGAGCAGTTCTTC.

The rearrangement uses TRBV29-1 and TRBJ2-7, with 9 bases that match TRBD2. CDR1 and CDR2 (germline): SQVTM, ANQGSEA. The CDR3 covers 13 residues. The V segment lost 4 bases and the J segment 6 bases; nucleotides outside the gene matches: 7. CDR3 in amino acids: CSVGVAGVPEQYF. CDR3 sequence (DNA): TGCAGCGTTGGGGTAGCGGGAGTACCCGAGCAGTACTTC.

This clone showed up just a few times. The chain recombines TRBV14 with TRBJ1-1; 7 bases fit TRBD1. The germline V gene encodes CDR1 SGHDN and CDR2 FVKESK. This CDR3 has 13 residues. Unmatched junction bases numbered 3, after V lost 5 bases and J lost 3 bases. The CDR3 DNA is TGTGCCAGCAGCGGACAGGCGGACACTGAAGCTTTCTTT. The encoded protein is CASSGQADTEAFF.

This clone was observed a handful of times. The chain joins TRBV6-4 to TRBJ2-1; 9 bases align to TRBD2. This CDR3 region has 15 residues. V lost 7 bases to trimming and J lost 8 bases; unmatched junction nucleotides: 12. Germline V gives CDR1 MRHNA, CDR2 SNTAGT. The CDR3 nucleotides are TGTGCCAGCACCCCCATGGCGGGAGGGCGGGATGAGCAGTTCTTC. It codes for CASTPMAGGRDEQFF.

This chain links TRBV5-1 with TRBJ2-7; 8 bases agree with TRBD2. The ends lost 4 bases at V and 0 bases at J; junction bases unmatched: 3. Germline lookup yields CDR1 SGHRS and CDR2 YFSETQ. The CDR3 sequence is 14 residues long. CDR3 sequence (DNA): TGCGCCAGCAGCGCCGGGGGGGACTCCTACGAGCAGTACTTC. This gives the protein CASSAGGDSYEQYF.

J is TRBJ1-2 and V is TRBV29-1; TRBD1 aligns across 9 bases. V dropped 4 bases and J dropped 7; count of bases not matched to a gene: 4. Germline V gives CDR1 SQVTM, CDR2 ANQGSEA. This CDR3 is built from 12 residues. CDR3 DNA sequence: TGCAGCGTTGCACAGGGGGCAGGTGGCTACACCTTC. The encoded protein is CSVAQGAGGYTF.

This rearrangement joins TRBV14 to TRBJ2-7; D is uncertain. V lost 2 bases to trimming and J lost 5 bases, with 10 bases between them. Looked up from germline, CDR1 is SGHDN and CDR2 is FVKESK. The length of the CDR3 is 13 residues. The CDR3 loop is CASSQLEFNEQYF. The CDR3 nucleotides read TGTGCCAGCAGCCAATTGGAGTTCAACGAGCAGTACTTC.

The chain employs TRBV5-5 and TRBJ2-3; tentatively, D is TRBD1 (6 bases). The CDR3 is 15 residues long. Germline assignment: CDR1 SGHKS and CDR2 YYEKEE (reference sequence). V dropped 1 base and J dropped 2 bases, with 11 bases sitting between them. Written as DNA, the CDR3 is TGTGCCAGCAGCTTGCTCCAGGGGAACACAGATACGCAGTATTTT. Amino acids: CASSLLQGNTDTQYF.

V usage is TRBV7-2 and J usage is TRBJ2-7, with TRBD1 as a possible D gene (6 bases). V was shortened by 3 bases and J by 0 bases, with 12 bases between the two germline ends. The CDR3 is 15 residues long. Germline V CDR1 and CDR2: SGHTA, FQGNSA. The CDR3 reads CASSFGSGASYEQYF. CDR3 DNA sequence: TGTGCCAGCAGCTTTGGCTCAGGGGCCTCCTACGAGCAGTACTTC.

The rearrangement uses TRBV19 and TRBJ2-3; 10 nucleotides agree with TRBD1. Germline-derived CDR1 and CDR2 are LNHDA and SQIVND (reference sequence). V lost 6 bases, J lost 1 base, and 10 bases stayed unmatched. The CDR3 covers 17 residues. This CDR3 reads CASRPTRDRGGTDTQYF. CDR3 nucleotide sequence: TGTGCCAGTAGGCCAACCCGGGACAGGGGTGGCACAGATACGCAGTATTTT.

This clone turned up a few times. The chain links TRBV7-8 to TRBJ2-5, with D hard to call. This CDR3 has 13 residues. The germline V and J ends were trimmed by 1 base and 4 bases, with 7 bases remaining between them. Germline V gene lookup returns CDR1 SGHVS and CDR2 FQNEAQ. The DNA of the CDR3 is TGTGCCAGCAGCTTAGGTTACAGAGAGACCCAGTACTTC. Protein sequence: CASSLGYRETQYF.

This chain uses TRBV11-2 with TRBJ2-2; 8 nucleotides line up with TRBD1. V gave up 3 bases and J gave up 3 bases; unmatched junction bases: 9. This CDR3 region has 17 residues. Germline V CDR1 and CDR2: SGHAT, FQNNGV. CDR3 bases: TGTGCCAGCAGCTTGCAACAGGGGGGCCGTTACACCGGGGAGCTGTTTTTT. It is translated as CASSLQQGGRYTGELFF.

This clone showed up just a few times. The chain couples TRBV7-3 to TRBJ2-3, with a weak D call TRBD2 (5 bases). V was pared by 5 bases and J by 8 bases, with 20 bases between. Germline CDR1 and CDR2: SGHTA and FQGTGA. The CDR3 totals 15 residues. The CDR3 DNA reads TGTGCCAGCAGCCCCTCCGGGCCCCTTCGGGGTACGCAGTATTTT. Protein sequence: CASSPSGPLRGTQYF.

This clone showed up just a few times. CDR3 DNA: TGTGCCACCAGTATCAGATTCTCCTACAATGAGCAGTTCTTC. Translated, it gives CATSIRFSYNEQFF. The chain joins TRBV19 to TRBJ2-1; no reliable D call. Germline assignment: CDR1 LNHDA and CDR2 SQIVND (reference sequence). CDR3 length: 14 amino acids. With 10 bases removed from V and 0 bases from J, the gap between germline ends came to 13 bases.

The chain employs TRBV5-1 and TRBJ2-3, with 8 bases matching TRBD1. Unmatched junction bases numbered 14, after V lost 3 bases and J lost 2 bases. The germline CDR1 and CDR2 sequences are SGHRS and YFSETQ. The CDR3 covers 18 residues. The CDR3 DNA follows: TGCGCCAGCAGCTCCCAGGGGGCAGGGTGGGGTGACACAGATACGCAGTATTTT. Protein product: CASSSQGAGWGDTDTQYF.

The rearrangement links TRBV5-1 to TRBJ2-5; 11 bases are shared with TRBD2. After removal of 4 bases from V and 7 bases from J, the junction contained 6 bases not matched to a gene. Germline CDR1 and CDR2: SGHRS and YFSETQ. The CDR3 has 14 residues. CDR3 in DNA: TGCGCCAGCAGCACGACTAGCGGGGATGTGACCCAGTACTTC. Encoded protein: CASSTTSGDVTQYF.

This clone occurred a few times. V gene TRBV30 combines with J gene TRBJ2-1; 9 bases are a match to TRBD1. V dropped 4 bases and J dropped 7; count of bases not matched to a gene: 8. Germline V gives CDR1 GTSNPN, CDR2 SVGIG (reference sequence). The CDR3 is 14 residues long. This CDR3 reads CAWTRDRVLNEQFF. CDR3 coding DNA: TGTGCCTGGACGCGGGACAGGGTCTTAAATGAGCAGTTCTTC.

This clone was counted between two and nine times. The rearrangement uses TRBV7-9 and TRBJ2-5, with TRBD2 identical over 9 bases. The CDR3 length is 16 residues. Germline-derived CDR1 and CDR2 are SEHNR and FQNEAQ (reference sequence). Germline trimming cut 5 bases from V and 4 bases from J; bases unmatched to any gene: 11. The CDR3 here is CASSGLLAGVGETQYF. As DNA, the CDR3 is TGTGCCAGCAGCGGACTATTAGCGGGAGTTGGAGAGACCCAGTACTTC.